Shown below are 17 T cell receptor beta chains from a single sample sequenced in a study of type 1 regulatory T cells. Via MiXCR, TCRdb re-called the reads, giving one row per CDR3 protein. The sample has more than 60,000 distinct CDR3 sequences; roughly 50% are singletons. These receptors' targets are unknown. Sequences were obtained from cultured non-Tr1 T cells, either the whole culture or a sorted T cell fraction (not recorded which). The receptors come from a human donor in good health.

This clonotype came up a few times. The J gene is TRBJ1-3, the V gene TRBV5-1, with D unresolved. Trimming left V 1 base short and J 0 bases short, with 8 bases between. The germline CDR1 and CDR2 sequences are SGHRS and YFSETQ. The CDR3 totals 15 residues. Here the CDR3 reads CASSLSGDSGNTIYF. The CDR3 DNA follows: TGCGCCAGCAGCTTGTCCGGCGACTCTGGAAACACCATATATTTT.

This rearrangement joins TRBV7-9 to TRBJ1-3, with 8 bases fitting TRBD1. The CDR3 sequence is 14 residues long. Trimming removed 4 bases from V and 4 bases from J; junction bases left unmatched: 3. The germline V gene has CDR1 SEHNR and CDR2 FQNEAQ (reference sequence). The CDR3 DNA reads as TGTGCCAGCAGCTCGACAGGGGAAGGAAACACCATATATTTT. Translating it yields CASSSTGEGNTIYF.

This chain joins TRBV5-1 and TRBJ2-1, with D perhaps matching TRBD2 (5 bases). This CDR3 spans 14 amino acids. Trimming pared 3 bases from V and 9 bases from J, leaving 16 bases between. The germline V gene encodes CDR1 SGHRS and CDR2 YFSETQ. CDR3 sequence: CASSSIEGWSEQFF. The CDR3 nucleotides read TGCGCCAGCAGCTCCATTGAGGGATGGAGTGAGCAGTTCTTC. Filled out from reference TRBV5-1 and TRBJ2-1, the complete variable domain reads KAGVTQTPRYLIKTRGQQVTLSCSPISGHRSVSWYQQTPGQGLQFLFEYFSETQRNKGNFPGRFSGRQFSNSRSEMNVSTLELGDSALYLCASSSIEGWSEQFFGPGTRLTVL.

This sequence joins TRBV7-9 and TRBJ2-7, with 8 nucleotides matching TRBD1. The CDR3 has 14 amino acids. CDR1 is SEHNR and CDR2 is FQNEAQ in the germline V gene (reference sequence). The V segment lost 5 bases and the J segment 6 bases; nucleotides outside the gene matches: 9. CDR3 bases: TGTGCCAGCAGCCCGAGGGACAGGCGGCGCGAGCAGTACTTC. Protein: CASSPRDRRREQYF.

V usage is TRBV12-3 or TRBV12-4 and J usage is TRBJ2-2; D gene uncertain. Between the trimmed V and J ends, which lost 6 bases and 0 bases, there was a span of 8 bases. The CDR3 loop spans 14 amino acids. For the CDR3, the DNA is TGTGCCAGCAGAAAATTCGCGAACACCGGGGAGCTGTTTTTT. Its protein is CASRKFANTGELFF.

This clonotype showed up just a few times. This sequence joins TRBV7-6 and TRBJ1-1; D uncertain. Germline values: CDR1 SGHVS, CDR2 FNYEAQ. CDR3 length equals 15 residues. V was clipped by 2 bases and J by 0 bases, with 10 bases between them. As DNA, the CDR3 is TGTGCCAGCAGCTTATGGCCAGACCTGAACACTGAAGCTTTCTTT. Protein product: CASSLWPDLNTEAFF.

This clonotype has only a few counts. The chain links TRBV7-9 to TRBJ2-7, with TRBD2 identical over 13 bases. With 5 bases clipped from V and 2 bases from J, the junction kept 9 bases outside the gene matches. CDR1 is SEHNR and CDR2 is FQNEAQ in the germline V gene (reference sequence). This CDR3 has 17 residues. CDR3 sequence: CASSLAGLAGDTYEQYF. The CDR3 DNA sequence: TGTGCCAGCAGCCTCGCCGGACTAGCGGGGGATACCTACGAGCAGTACTTC.

This clonotype was found a few times. Here the CDR3 reads CASNRALVTDTQYF. The CDR3 DNA reads TGTGCCAGCAACCGGGCCTTGGTGACAGATACGCAGTATTTT. The J gene is TRBJ2-3, the V gene TRBV2; no reliable D call. Trimming removed 7 bases from V and 3 bases from J, with 14 bases in between. CDR3 length equals 14 residues. Germline assignment: CDR1 SNHLY and CDR2 FYNNEI.

This CDR3 is CATSGQDSNQPQHF. The CDR3 DNA is TGTGCCACCAGCGGACAGGATAGCAATCAGCCCCAGCATTTT. The gene calls are TRBV24-1 and TRBJ1-5; 7 bases map to TRBD1. Per germline, CDR1 KGHDR and CDR2 SFDVKD. With V trimmed by 7 bases and J by 0 bases, 2 bases remained unmatched. The CDR3 is 14 residues long.

V and J are TRBV7-9 and TRBJ1-6; 8 bases line up with TRBD1. This CDR3 spans 15 amino acids. The germline gives CDR1 SEHNR, CDR2 FQNEAQ (reference sequence). Trimming cost V 2 bases and J 8 bases; bases outside gene matches: 5. CDR3 sequence (DNA): TGTGCCAGCAGCTTACCCCAGGGGGCGGATTCACCCCTCCACTTT. This gives the protein CASSLPQGADSPLHF.

Written as DNA, the CDR3 is TGTGCCAGCAGTGTAGGGACCTATGGCTACACCTTC. Residues: CASSVGTYGYTF. The chain has TRBV2 and TRBJ1-2; D may be TRBD1 (5 bases). CDR1 is SNHLY, CDR2 FYNNEI, per germline. The CDR3 spans 12 residues. V was trimmed by 4 bases and J by 4 bases, leaving 7 bases between them.

The chain links TRBV5-4 to TRBJ1-1; 9 bases are shared with TRBD1. The V segment lost 4 bases and the J segment 11 bases; nucleotides outside the gene matches: 12. CDR1 and CDR2 from the germline V gene are SGHNT and YYREEE (reference sequence). The CDR3 covers 14 residues. CDR3 sequence reads: CASSTGTGPSKAFF. The CDR3 DNA sequence: TGTGCCAGCAGCACCGGGACAGGGCCGTCGAAGGCTTTCTTT. The entire variable domain, with the rest obtained from reference TRBV5-4 and TRBJ1-1, is as follows: ETGVTQSPTHLIKTRGQQVTLRCSSQSGHNTVSWYQQALGQGPQFIFQYYREEENGRGNFPPRFSGLQFPNYSSELNVNALELDDSALYLCASSTGTGPSKAFFGQGTRLTVV.

The J gene is TRBJ2-6, the V gene TRBV24-1, with 7 bases identical to TRBD1. This CDR3 has 17 amino acids. The V gene end was trimmed by 3 bases and the J gene end by 2 bases; junction bases not matched to a gene: 6. Germline V gene sequence: CDR1 KGHDR, CDR2 SFDVKD. The CDR3 protein is CATSDTRTGAGANVLTF. In DNA, the CDR3 is TGTGCCACCAGTGATACGAGGACAGGCGCTGGGGCCAACGTCCTGACTTTC.

This clonotype occurred many times. The V call is TRBV7-2, the J call TRBJ1-6, with a weak D call TRBD1 (6 bases). Germline V lookup: CDR1 SGHTA, CDR2 FQGNSA. The CDR3 sequence is 16 residues long. Trimming took 6 bases from V and 10 from J, leaving 22 bases between them. The CDR3 coding sequence is TGTGCCAGCAGGTCCACAGGGCGGTCGGGAAGGTCACCCCTCCACTTT. Translation gives CASRSTGRSGRSPLHF. Using reference TRBV7-2 and TRBJ1-6 for the parts outside the CDR3, the full variable domain is GAGVSQSPSNKVTEKGKDVELRCDPISGHTALYWYRQSLGQGLEFLIYFQGNSAPDKSGLPSDRFSAERTGGSVSTLTIQRTQQEDSAVYLCASRSTGRSGRSPLHFGNGTRLTVT.

The J gene is TRBJ2-5, the V gene TRBV9, with 9 bases aligning to TRBD2. The ends lost 2 bases at V and 5 bases at J; junction bases unmatched: 4. This CDR3 spans 14 amino acids. Germline values: CDR1 SGDLS, CDR2 YYNGEE. This chain's CDR3 is CASSVSGGGETQYF. The CDR3 nucleotides read TGTGCCAGCAGCGTTAGCGGGGGAGGTGAGACCCAGTACTTC.

This clonotype has a handful of counts. J is TRBJ2-7 and V is TRBV21-1; the table's D call of TRBD1 was not tested on the DNA. TRBV21-1 is designated a pseudogene. This CDR3 contains 16 residues. CDR3 sequence: CASSKGLEGALSEQYF. In DNA, the CDR3 is TGTGCCAGCAGCAAAGGGCTTGAGGGGGCCTTGAGCGAGCAGTACTTC.

This chain uses TRBV27 with TRBJ1-6; 10 bases fit TRBD1. The CDR3 is 15 residues long. V dropped 5 bases and J dropped 10; count of bases not matched to a gene: 8. CDR1 and CDR2 (germline): MNHEY, SMNVEV (reference sequence). CDR3 protein: CASSPKDRGESPLHF. For the CDR3, the DNA is TGTGCCAGCAGTCCAAAGGACAGGGGGGAATCACCCCTCCACTTT.